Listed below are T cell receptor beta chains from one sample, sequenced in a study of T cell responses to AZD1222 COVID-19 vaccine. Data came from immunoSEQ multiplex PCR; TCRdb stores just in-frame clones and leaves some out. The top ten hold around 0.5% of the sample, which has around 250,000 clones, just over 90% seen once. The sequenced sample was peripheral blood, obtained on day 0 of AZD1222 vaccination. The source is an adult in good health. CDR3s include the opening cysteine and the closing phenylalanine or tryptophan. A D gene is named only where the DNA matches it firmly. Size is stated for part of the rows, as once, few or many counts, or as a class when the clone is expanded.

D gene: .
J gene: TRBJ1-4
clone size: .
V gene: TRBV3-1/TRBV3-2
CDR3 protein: CASSQDHRGGEKLFF
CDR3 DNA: TGTGCCAGCAGCCAAGATCATAGGGGAGGGGAAAAACTGTTTTTT

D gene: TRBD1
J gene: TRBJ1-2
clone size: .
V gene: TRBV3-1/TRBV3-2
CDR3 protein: CASSYGQAYGYTF
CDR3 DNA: TGTGCCAGCAGCTATGGACAGGCTTATGGCTACACCTTC

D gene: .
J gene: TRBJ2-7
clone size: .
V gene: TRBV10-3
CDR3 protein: CAIRVAGQGNNYEQYF
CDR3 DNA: TGTGCCATCAGAGTCGCCGGCCAGGGGAATAACTACGAGCAGTACTTC

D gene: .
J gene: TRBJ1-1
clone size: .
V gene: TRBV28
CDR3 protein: CASSQPVQAFF
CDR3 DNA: TGTGCCAGCAGTCAACCGGTCCAAGCTTTCTTT

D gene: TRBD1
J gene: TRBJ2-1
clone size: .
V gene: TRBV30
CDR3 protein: CAWTGQGYNEQFF
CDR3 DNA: TGTGCCTGGACCGGACAGGGCTACAATGAGCAGTTCTTC

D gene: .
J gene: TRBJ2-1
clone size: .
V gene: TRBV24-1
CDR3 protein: CATSDLSGTGEMRKFF
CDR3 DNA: TGTGCCACCAGTGATTTGAGCGGGACAGGAGAAATGAGGAAGTTCTTC

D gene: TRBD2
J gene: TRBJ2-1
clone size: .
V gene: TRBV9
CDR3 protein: CASSVVSGGYNEQFF
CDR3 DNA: TGTGCCAGCAGCGTAGTTAGCGGGGGGTACAATGAGCAGTTCTTC

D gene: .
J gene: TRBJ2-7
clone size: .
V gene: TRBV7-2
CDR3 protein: CASSWGSSSYEQYF
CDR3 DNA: TGTGCCAGCAGCTGGGGTAGTTCTTCCTACGAGCAGTACTTC

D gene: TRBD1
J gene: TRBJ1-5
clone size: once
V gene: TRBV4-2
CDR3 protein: CASSPGQGNQPQHF
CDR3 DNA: TGTGCCAGCAGCCCGGGACAGGGGAATCAGCCCCAGCATTTT

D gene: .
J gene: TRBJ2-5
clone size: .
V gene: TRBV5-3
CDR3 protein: CATGETQYF
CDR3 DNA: TGTGCCACAGGGGAGACCCAGTACTTC

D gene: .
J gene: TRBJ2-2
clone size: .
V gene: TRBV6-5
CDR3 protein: CATGAGSPATGELFF
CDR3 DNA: TGTGCCACCGGTGCCGGCAGCCCAGCAACCGGGGAGCTGTTTTTT

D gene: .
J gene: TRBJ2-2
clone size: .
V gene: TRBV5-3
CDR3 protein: CARSYVGTGELFF
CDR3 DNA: TGTGCCAGAAGCTATGTGGGCACCGGGGAGCTGTTTTTT

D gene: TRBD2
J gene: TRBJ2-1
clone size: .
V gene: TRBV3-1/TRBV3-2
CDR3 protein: CASSQGGGSPGDEQFF
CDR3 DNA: TGTGCCAGCAGCCAAGGGGGCGGGAGCCCTGGGGATGAGCAGTTCTTC

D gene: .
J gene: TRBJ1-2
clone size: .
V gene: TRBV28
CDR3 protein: CASPPSPGIGYGYTF
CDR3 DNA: TGTGCCAGCCCTCCCTCGCCGGGGATTGGCTATGGCTACACCTTC

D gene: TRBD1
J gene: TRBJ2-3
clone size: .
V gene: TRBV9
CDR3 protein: CASSVGQGARDTQYF
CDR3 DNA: TGTGCCAGCAGCGTAGGTCAGGGGGCTAGAGATACGCAGTATTTT

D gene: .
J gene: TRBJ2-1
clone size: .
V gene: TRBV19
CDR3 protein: CASSIHPMADNEQFF
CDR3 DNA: TGTGCCAGTAGTATTCACCCTATGGCCGACAATGAGCAGTTCTTC

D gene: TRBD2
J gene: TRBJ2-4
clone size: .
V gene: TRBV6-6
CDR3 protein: CASSRTSGRSLSIQYF
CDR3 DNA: TGTGCCAGCAGCCGGACTAGCGGGAGGTCGTTAAGCATTCAGTACTTC

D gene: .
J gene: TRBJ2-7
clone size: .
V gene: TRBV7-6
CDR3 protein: CASSYSRGSPSYEQYF
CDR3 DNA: TGTGCCAGCAGCTATTCCCGTGGCTCCCCCTCCTACGAGCAGTACTTC

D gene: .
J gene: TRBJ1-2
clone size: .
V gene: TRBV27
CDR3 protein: CASSRGTAYGYTF
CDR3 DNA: TGTGCCAGCAGCCGGGGTACAGCTTATGGCTACACCTTC

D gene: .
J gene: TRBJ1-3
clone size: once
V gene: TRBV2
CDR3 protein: CASRGDSGNTIYF
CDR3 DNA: TGTGCCAGCAGGGGGGACTCTGGAAACACCATATATTTT

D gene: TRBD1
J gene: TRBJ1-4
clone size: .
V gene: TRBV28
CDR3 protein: CASSLPGQGFEKLFF
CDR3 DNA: TGTGCCAGCAGTTTACCGGGACAGGGTTTTGAAAAACTGTTTTTT

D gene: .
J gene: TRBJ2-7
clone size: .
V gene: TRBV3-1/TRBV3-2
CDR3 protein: CASSQVIYEQYF
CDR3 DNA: TGTGCCAGCAGCCAAGTCATTTACGAGCAGTACTTC

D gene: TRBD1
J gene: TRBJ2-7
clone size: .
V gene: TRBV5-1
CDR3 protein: CASSLAGTGGDEQYF
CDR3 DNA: TGCGCCAGCAGCTTGGCCGGGACAGGGGGGGACGAGCAGTACTTC

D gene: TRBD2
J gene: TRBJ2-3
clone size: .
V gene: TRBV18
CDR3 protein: CASSPLAGGPRTDTQYF
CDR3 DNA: TGTGCCAGCTCACCCCTAGCGGGAGGGCCGAGAACAGATACGCAGTATTTT

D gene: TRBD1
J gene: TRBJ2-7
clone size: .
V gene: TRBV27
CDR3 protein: CASSFFHRGQSSYEQYF
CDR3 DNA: TGTGCCAGCAGTTTCTTCCACAGGGGTCAGAGCTCCTACGAGCAGTACTTC

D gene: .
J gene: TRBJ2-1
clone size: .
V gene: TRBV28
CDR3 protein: CASSLGGSSYNEQFF
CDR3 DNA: TGTGCCAGCAGTTTGGGCGGAAGCTCCTACAATGAGCAGTTCTTC

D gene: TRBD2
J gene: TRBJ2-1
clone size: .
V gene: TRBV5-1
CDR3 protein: CASSFTLSSGDSYNEQFF
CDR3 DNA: TGCGCCAGCAGCTTCACCCTCTCTAGCGGGGACTCCTACAATGAGCAGTTCTTC

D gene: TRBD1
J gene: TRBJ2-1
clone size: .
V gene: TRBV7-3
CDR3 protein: CASSLTGTGGWNEQFF
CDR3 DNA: TGTGCCAGCAGCTTAACAGGGACAGGGGGTTGGAATGAGCAGTTCTTC

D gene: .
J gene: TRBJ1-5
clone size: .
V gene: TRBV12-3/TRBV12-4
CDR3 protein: CASNLTGNQPQHF
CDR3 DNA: TGTGCCAGCAACCTTACAGGGAATCAGCCCCAGCATTTT

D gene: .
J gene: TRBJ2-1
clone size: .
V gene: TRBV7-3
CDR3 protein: CASSSTAGAGNEQFF
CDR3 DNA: TGTGCCAGCAGCTCCACGGCGGGGGCGGGGAATGAGCAGTTCTTC

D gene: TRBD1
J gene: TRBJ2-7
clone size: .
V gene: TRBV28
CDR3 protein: CASSEGQGRGYF
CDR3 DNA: TGTGCCAGCAGCGAGGGACAGGGGCGTGGGTACTTC

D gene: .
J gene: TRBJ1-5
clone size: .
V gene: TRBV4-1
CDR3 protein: CASSQGLGGQPQHF
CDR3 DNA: TGCGCCAGCAGCCAAGGGCTGGGGGGACAGCCCCAGCATTTT

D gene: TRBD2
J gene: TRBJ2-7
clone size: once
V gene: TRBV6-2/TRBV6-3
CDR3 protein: CASSYAVSGTDYEQYF
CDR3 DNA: TGTGCCAGCAGTTACGCAGTAAGCGGGACCGACTACGAGCAGTACTTC

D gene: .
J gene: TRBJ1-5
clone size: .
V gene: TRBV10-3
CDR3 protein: CAISDRVGNQPQHF
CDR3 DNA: TGTGCCATCAGTGACAGGGTGGGCAATCAGCCCCAGCATTTT

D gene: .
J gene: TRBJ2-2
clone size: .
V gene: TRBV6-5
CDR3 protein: CASSRWGSGTGELFF
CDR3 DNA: TGTGCCAGCAGCCGGTGGGGGTCGGGCACCGGGGAGCTGTTTTTT

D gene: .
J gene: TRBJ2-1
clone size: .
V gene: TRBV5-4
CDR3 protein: CASSLVLVGYNEQFF
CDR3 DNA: TGTGCCAGCAGCTTGGTGTTAGTAGGGTACAATGAGCAGTTCTTC